The rows below give T cell receptor beta chains drawn from one sample of a study of blood T cell repertoires in COVID-19. This table comes from immunoSEQ multiplex PCR, and its TCRdb copy is limited to in-frame clones, with some not included. This sample yields roughly 190,000 clones, of which roughly 80% are seen a single time; roughly an eighth belongs to the top ten. Material for sequencing was peripheral blood. These receptors all stem from a woman aged 45-60 years with acute or convalescent COVID-19. The CDR3 runs from the conserved cysteine through the conserved F or W. Fields, in order: clone size, J gene, D gene, V gene, CDR3 protein, CDR3 DNA. The D gene is left open where the match is weak. Expanded clones get a size class; other rows say once, few or many, or leave the size out.

abundance: NA
j_gene: TRBJ1-1
d_gene: NA
v_gene: TRBV4-3
CDR3aa: CASSQARTVKTEAFF
CDR3nt: TGCGCCAGCAGCCAAGCAAGGACAGTAAAAACTGAAGCTTTCTTT

abundance: NA
j_gene: TRBJ2-4
d_gene: NA
v_gene: TRBV19
CDR3aa: CASSTTGYTVAKNIQYF
CDR3nt: TGTGCCAGTAGTACAACAGGTTATACGGTAGCCAAAAACATTCAGTACTTC

abundance: NA
j_gene: TRBJ2-7
d_gene: TRBD2
v_gene: TRBV7-2
CDR3aa: CASSFAAGGPPYEQYF
CDR3nt: TGTGCCAGCAGCTTCGCAGCGGGAGGGCCGCCCTACGAGCAGTACTTC

abundance: NA
j_gene: TRBJ2-7
d_gene: TRBD1
v_gene: TRBV4-3
CDR3aa: CASSQDVPGQGSVPYEQYF
CDR3nt: TGCGCCAGCAGCCAAGACGTCCCGGGACAGGGCTCGGTCCCCTACGAGCAGTACTTC

abundance: NA
j_gene: TRBJ2-6
d_gene: NA
v_gene: TRBV19
CDR3aa: CASSQGYGANVLTF
CDR3nt: TGTGCCAGTAGTCAGGGATACGGGGCCAACGTCCTGACTTTC

abundance: few
j_gene: TRBJ2-3
d_gene: TRBD2
v_gene: TRBV5-8
CDR3aa: CASSFRGRRTDTQYF
CDR3nt: TGTGCCAGCAGCTTCCGCGGGAGGCGCACAGATACGCAGTATTTT

abundance: few
j_gene: TRBJ1-3
d_gene: NA
v_gene: TRBV9
CDR3aa: CASSASSSGNTIYF
CDR3nt: TGTGCCAGCAGCGCTAGCAGCTCTGGAAACACCATATATTTT

abundance: NA
j_gene: TRBJ2-3
d_gene: TRBD2
v_gene: TRBV5-4
CDR3aa: CASSSPREAADTQYF
CDR3nt: TGTGCCAGCAGTAGCCCCCGGGAGGCCGCAGATACGCAGTATTTT

abundance: NA
j_gene: TRBJ2-3
d_gene: NA
v_gene: TRBV19
CDR3aa: CASRTLTTTGTDTQYF
CDR3nt: TGTGCCAGTAGAACTCTTACTACGACTGGCACAGATACGCAGTATTTT

abundance: NA
j_gene: TRBJ2-7
d_gene: NA
v_gene: TRBV7-2
CDR3aa: CASSLVRGTHEQYF
CDR3nt: TGTGCCAGCAGCTTAGTCAGGGGTACCCACGAGCAGTACTTC

abundance: NA
j_gene: TRBJ2-3
d_gene: TRBD1
v_gene: TRBV5-1
CDR3aa: CASSSLTGDTDTQYF
CDR3nt: TGCGCCAGCAGCTCTTTGACAGGGGACACAGATACGCAGTATTTT

abundance: NA
j_gene: TRBJ2-1
d_gene: NA
v_gene: TRBV2
CDR3aa: CASSVSGEQFF
CDR3nt: TGTGCCAGCAGTGTGAGCGGAGAGCAGTTCTTC

abundance: few
j_gene: TRBJ1-4
d_gene: TRBD1
v_gene: TRBV2
CDR3aa: CASGSGTGGKAEKLFF
CDR3nt: TGTGCCAGCGGGTCGGGGACAGGGGGCAAGGCTGAAAAACTGTTTTTT

abundance: NA
j_gene: TRBJ1-2
d_gene: TRBD1
v_gene: TRBV28
CDR3aa: CASSPIGQGKEGYTF
CDR3nt: TGTGCCAGCAGTCCCATAGGACAGGGGAAGGAGGGCTACACCTTC

abundance: many
j_gene: TRBJ2-5
d_gene: NA
v_gene: TRBV19
CDR3aa: CASSIDRNQETQYF
CDR3nt: TGTGCCAGTAGTATCGACAGGAACCAAGAGACCCAGTACTTC

abundance: NA
j_gene: TRBJ2-1
d_gene: NA
v_gene: TRBV9
CDR3aa: CASSVLANEQFF
CDR3nt: TGTGCCAGCAGCGTCCTAGCGAATGAGCAGTTCTTC

abundance: few
j_gene: TRBJ1-5
d_gene: TRBD1
v_gene: TRBV9
CDR3aa: CASSPGQGDGNQPQHF
CDR3nt: TGTGCCAGCAGCCCGGGACAGGGGGACGGTAATCAGCCCCAGCATTTT

abundance: NA
j_gene: TRBJ1-2
d_gene: NA
v_gene: TRBV12-3/TRBV12-4
CDR3aa: CASSRGDGRGYTF
CDR3nt: TGTGCCAGCAGCCGGGGGGACGGCCGTGGCTACACCTTC

abundance: NA
j_gene: TRBJ1-2
d_gene: NA
v_gene: TRBV27
CDR3aa: CASWTAINYGYTF
CDR3nt: TGTGCCAGCTGGACAGCAATAAACTATGGCTACACCTTC

abundance: NA
j_gene: TRBJ2-1
d_gene: NA
v_gene: TRBV3-1/TRBV3-2
CDR3aa: CASSPKGGGTSNEQFF
CDR3nt: TGTGCCAGCAGCCCCAAAGGGGGGGGAACCTCCAATGAGCAGTTCTTC

abundance: NA
j_gene: TRBJ2-7
d_gene: TRBD1
v_gene: TRBV10-2
CDR3aa: CASSRDRAYEQYF
CDR3nt: TGCGCCAGCAGCCGGGACAGGGCCTACGAGCAGTACTTC

abundance: NA
j_gene: TRBJ2-1
d_gene: TRBD2
v_gene: TRBV5-5
CDR3aa: CASSDQRTSFPNEQFF
CDR3nt: TGTGCCAGCAGCGACCAGAGGACTAGTTTCCCCAATGAGCAGTTCTTC

abundance: NA
j_gene: TRBJ2-1
d_gene: TRBD1
v_gene: TRBV27
CDR3aa: CASSRQGSGGEQFF
CDR3nt: TGTGCCAGCAGTCGACAGGGTTCTGGGGGTGAGCAGTTCTTC

abundance: NA
j_gene: TRBJ1-5
d_gene: NA
v_gene: TRBV6-2/TRBV6-3
CDR3aa: CASSPTLYRGNQPQHF
CDR3nt: TGTGCCAGCAGTCCCACACTATACAGGGGCAATCAGCCCCAGCATTTT

abundance: NA
j_gene: TRBJ1-5
d_gene: TRBD1
v_gene: TRBV29-1
CDR3aa: CSVNDRGPGQPQHF
CDR3nt: TGCAGCGTTAACGACAGGGGGCCTGGTCAGCCCCAGCATTTT

abundance: NA
j_gene: TRBJ1-2
d_gene: TRBD1
v_gene: TRBV7-2
CDR3aa: CASRSAGGSNYGYTF
CDR3nt: TGTGCCAGCAGGTCAGCAGGGGGCTCTAACTATGGCTACACCTTC

abundance: few
j_gene: TRBJ1-2
d_gene: TRBD1
v_gene: TRBV24-1
CDR3aa: CATSVQGWKGYTF
CDR3nt: TGTGCCACCAGTGTACAGGGGTGGAAGGGCTACACCTTC

abundance: NA
j_gene: TRBJ2-5
d_gene: NA
v_gene: TRBV5-5
CDR3aa: CASSPRWDSGVPSGETQYF
CDR3nt: TGTGCCAGCAGCCCCCGGTGGGATAGCGGTGTACCCTCGGGGGAGACCCAGTACTTC

abundance: NA
j_gene: TRBJ2-2
d_gene: TRBD1
v_gene: TRBV19
CDR3aa: CASSAGQGATGELFF
CDR3nt: TGTGCCAGTAGTGCAGGACAGGGGGCAACCGGGGAGCTGTTTTTT

abundance: NA
j_gene: TRBJ1-2
d_gene: TRBD1
v_gene: TRBV5-8
CDR3aa: CASSLYHRGDGYTF
CDR3nt: TGTGCCAGCAGCTTGTATCACAGGGGAGATGGCTACACCTTC

abundance: once
j_gene: TRBJ1-6
d_gene: NA
v_gene: TRBV6-6
CDR3aa: CASSALGRYNSPLHF
CDR3nt: TGTGCCAGCAGTGCCCTAGGGAGATATAATTCACCCCTCCACTTT

abundance: NA
j_gene: TRBJ2-5
d_gene: TRBD1
v_gene: TRBV27
CDR3aa: CASSLPGQGLGAQYF
CDR3nt: TGTGCCAGCAGCCTGCCGGGACAGGGGCTCGGGGCCCAGTACTTC

abundance: NA
j_gene: TRBJ1-2
d_gene: TRBD1
v_gene: TRBV18
CDR3aa: CASSPTGSSYGYTF
CDR3nt: TGTGCCAGCTCACCGACAGGGTCGAGCTATGGCTACACCTTC

abundance: NA
j_gene: TRBJ2-2
d_gene: TRBD2
v_gene: TRBV2
CDR3aa: CASRGTRTSGGATGELFF
CDR3nt: TGTGCCAGCAGAGGGACTCGGACTAGCGGGGGGGCCACCGGGGAGCTGTTTTTT

abundance: NA
j_gene: TRBJ2-7
d_gene: TRBD1
v_gene: TRBV27
CDR3aa: CVAGTGAYEQYF
CDR3nt: TGTGTAGCCGGGACAGGGGCCTACGAGCAGTACTTC

abundance: once
j_gene: TRBJ1-5
d_gene: NA
v_gene: TRBV30
CDR3aa: CAWGDSRGQPQHF
CDR3nt: TGTGCCTGGGGGGACTCTCGAGGTCAGCCCCAGCATTTT

abundance: NA
j_gene: TRBJ1-6
d_gene: NA
v_gene: TRBV14
CDR3aa: CASSHRLPQGGSPLHF
CDR3nt: TGTGCCAGCAGCCACCGCCTCCCCCAGGGAGGTTCACCCCTCCACTTT

abundance: once
j_gene: TRBJ1-2
d_gene: NA
v_gene: TRBV19
CDR3aa: CASSYRTNYGYTF
CDR3nt: TGTGCCAGTAGTTACAGAACCAACTATGGCTACACCTTC

abundance: NA
j_gene: TRBJ2-7
d_gene: TRBD1
v_gene: TRBV6-2/TRBV6-3
CDR3aa: CASSRTGVGDYEQYF
CDR3nt: TGTGCCAGCAGCCGGACAGGGGTGGGGGACTACGAGCAGTACTTC

abundance: NA
j_gene: TRBJ1-2
d_gene: NA
v_gene: TRBV21-1
CDR3aa: CASSKGAGPQNYGYTF
CDR3nt: TGTGCCAGCAGCAAAGGTGCGGGGCCCCAAAACTATGGCTACACCTTC

abundance: once
j_gene: TRBJ2-1
d_gene: TRBD2
v_gene: TRBV15
CDR3aa: CATSRDPTSGRGNEQFF
CDR3nt: TGTGCCACCAGCAGAGATCCCACTAGCGGGAGGGGGAATGAGCAGTTCTTC

abundance: NA
j_gene: TRBJ1-5
d_gene: NA
v_gene: TRBV4-3
CDR3aa: CASSQAVGDQPQHF
CDR3nt: TGCGCCAGCAGCCAAGCTGTAGGGGATCAGCCCCAGCATTTT

abundance: NA
j_gene: TRBJ2-3
d_gene: TRBD2
v_gene: TRBV5-1
CDR3aa: CASSLDLAGGTDTQYF
CDR3nt: TGCGCCAGCAGCTTGGACCTAGCGGGGGGCACAGATACGCAGTATTTT

abundance: NA
j_gene: TRBJ1-2
d_gene: NA
v_gene: TRBV9
CDR3aa: CASSVDNSYGYTF
CDR3nt: TGTGCCAGCAGCGTGGACAACAGCTATGGCTACACCTTC

abundance: NA
j_gene: TRBJ1-5
d_gene: NA
v_gene: TRBV20-1
CDR3aa: CSASTGFNQPQHF
CDR3nt: TGCAGTGCCAGTACAGGGTTCAATCAGCCCCAGCATTTT

abundance: NA
j_gene: TRBJ1-2
d_gene: TRBD1
v_gene: TRBV12-3/TRBV12-4
CDR3aa: CASMFKGTGSERF
CDR3nt: TGTGCCAGCATGTTTAAAGGGACAGGGAGTGAGAGGTTC

abundance: NA
j_gene: TRBJ2-7
d_gene: TRBD1
v_gene: TRBV5-4
CDR3aa: CASSRQGAHEQYF
CDR3nt: TGTGCCAGCAGCCGACAGGGGGCCCACGAGCAGTACTTC

abundance: NA
j_gene: TRBJ2-1
d_gene: NA
v_gene: TRBV15
CDR3aa: CATSRDLAREQFF
CDR3nt: TGTGCCACCAGCAGAGATCTGGCAAGAGAGCAGTTCTTC

abundance: NA
j_gene: TRBJ2-2
d_gene: NA
v_gene: TRBV28
CDR3aa: CASSLTGELFF
CDR3nt: TGTGCCAGCAGTCTCACCGGGGAGCTGTTTTTT

abundance: NA
j_gene: TRBJ1-2
d_gene: TRBD1
v_gene: TRBV6-5
CDR3aa: CASSKAFTGGYGYTF
CDR3nt: TGTGCCAGCAGTAAGGCTTTCACAGGGGGCTATGGCTACACCTTC

abundance: NA
j_gene: TRBJ1-5
d_gene: NA
v_gene: TRBV6-5
CDR3aa: CASNPDRLNQPQHF
CDR3nt: TGTGCCAGCAATCCGGACAGACTCAATCAGCCCCAGCATTTT